The entry that follows covers one T cell receptor (beta chain) sequence. Antigen unknown. Researchers used the Oncomine TCR Beta short-read assay to sequence DNA from cultured CD4+ T cells. TCRdb processed the PCR reads anew with MiXCR; each CDR3 protein has one entry. The sample shows about 12,000 distinct CDR3 sequences, less than 85% of them seen only once. These data are taken from a study of vaccination and CD4 T cells after COVID-19. The sample's treatment: roughly ten-day PBMC culture with coronavirus spike peptide pools or control peptides (ViraFEST assay). V gave up 3 bases and J gave up 0 bases, with 14 bases separating them. The CDR3 sequence is 16 residues long. CDR1 and CDR2 (germline): MNHEY, SVGEGT.

Material for sequencing was CD4+ T cells from blood, cultured in vitro. The sequence was obtained from a human donor who had recovered from COVID-19. V is TRBV6-2 or TRBV6-3 and J is TRBJ1-2; D remains unclear. For the CDR3, the DNA is TGTGCCAGCAGTTATCAATTGGGAGCCGCTAACTATGGCTACACCTTC. Translating it yields CASSYQLGAANYGYTF.